A single T cell receptor beta chain is shown here with its context. The record originates from a study of blood T cell repertoires in COVID-19. Assay used: immunoSEQ multiplex PCR; TCRdb lists only in-frame clones, some missing. The data show 200,000 to 250,000 clones, about 85% seen once. The clonotype comes from a man aged 25 to 40 with active or convalescent COVID-19. Sequencing was performed on peripheral blood.

The CDR3 DNA reads as TGCGCCAGCAGCCAAGCCGGGTCCTTTGATTCACCCCTCCACTTT. This sequence encodes CASSQAGSFDSPLHF. The gene calls are TRBV4-3 and TRBJ1-6, with unresolved D. Trimming removed 1 base at V and 8 bases at J, with 12 bases between. CDR3 length: 15 residues. Germline CDR1 and CDR2: LGHNA and YSLEER.